The clone carrying this T cell receptor (beta chain) appeared once. Its antigen remains unknown. The CDR3 loop spans 14 amino acids. The germline CDR1 and CDR2 sequences are LNHDA and SQIVND (reference sequence). Germline trimming cut 3 bases from V and 7 bases from J; bases unmatched to any gene: 6. The assay was immunoSEQ multiplex PCR, and TCRdb's table has in-frame clones only and misses some. The table lists 70,000 to 75,000 clones, 65% to 90% of them singletons. The data were taken from a study of OX40 agonist ivuxolimab in advanced cancers. As for the study in general: Clinicians treated patients with ivuxolimab, an agonistic anti-OX40 (CD134) antibody. Study findings and constraints: The work left the antigen specificity of expanded peripheral T cells undetermined. Circulating CD4+ and CD8+ T cells showed clonal expansion by week 6 at 0.1 to 3.0 mg/kg. Low levels of normalized T-cell clonal expansion also appeared in some nonresponders.

This clonotype was obtained from an adult with an advanced solid tumor such as melanoma, head and neck, liver or kidney cancer. The rearrangement links TRBV19 to TRBJ2-7, with TRBD1 matching 10 bases. The material sequenced was CD4+ or CD8+ T cells sorted from blood, taken in a trial of the OX40 agonist ivuxolimab. The CDR3 region has the DNA TGTGCCAGTAGTATGACCGGGACAGGGGAAGAGCAGTACTTC. Translating it yields CASSMTGTGEEQYF.